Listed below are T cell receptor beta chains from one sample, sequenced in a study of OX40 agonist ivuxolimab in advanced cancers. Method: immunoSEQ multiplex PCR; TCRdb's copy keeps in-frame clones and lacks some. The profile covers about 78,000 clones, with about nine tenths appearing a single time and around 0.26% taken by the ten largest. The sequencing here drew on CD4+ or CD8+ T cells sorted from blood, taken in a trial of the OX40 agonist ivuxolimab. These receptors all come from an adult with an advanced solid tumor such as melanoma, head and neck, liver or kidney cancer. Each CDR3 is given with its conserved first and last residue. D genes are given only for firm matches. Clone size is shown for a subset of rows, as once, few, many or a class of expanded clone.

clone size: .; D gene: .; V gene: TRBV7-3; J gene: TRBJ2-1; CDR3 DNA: TGTGCCAGCAGCTTAAATGGTAATGAGCAGTTCTTC; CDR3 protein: CASSLNGNEQFF
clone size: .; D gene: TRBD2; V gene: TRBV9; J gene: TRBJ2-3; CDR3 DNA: TGTGCCAGCAGCGCAATAGCGGGAGTGACGCAGTATTTT; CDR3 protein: CASSAIAGVTQYF
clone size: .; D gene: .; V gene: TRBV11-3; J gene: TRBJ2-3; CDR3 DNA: TGTGCCAGCAGCGCCTCAGGGGTTAGCACAGATACGCAGTATTTT; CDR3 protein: CASSASGVSTDTQYF
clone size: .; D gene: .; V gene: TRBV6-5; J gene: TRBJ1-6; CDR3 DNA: TGTGCCAGCAGTTACTCACCCGGGAGGGGGAATTCACCCCTCCACTTT; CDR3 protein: CASSYSPGRGNSPLHF
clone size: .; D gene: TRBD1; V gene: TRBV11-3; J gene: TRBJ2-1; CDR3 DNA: TGTGCCAGCAGCCAGCGGACAGGTCGGAGCTCCTACAATGAGCAGTTCTTC; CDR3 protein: CASSQRTGRSSYNEQFF
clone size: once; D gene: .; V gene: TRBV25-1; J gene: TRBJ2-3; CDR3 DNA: TGTGCCAGCAGTGAACGGGGGCCAGATACGCAGTATTTT; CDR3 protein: CASSERGPDTQYF
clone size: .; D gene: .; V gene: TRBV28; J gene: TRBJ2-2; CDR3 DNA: TGTGCCAGCAGTTTTGTAGGCAGGGGGAACACCGGGGAGCTGTTTTTT; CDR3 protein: CASSFVGRGNTGELFF
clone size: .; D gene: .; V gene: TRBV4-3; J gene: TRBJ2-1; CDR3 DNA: TGCGCCAGCAGCGATAGGCCTTCACCCGGGGATGAGCAGTTCTTC; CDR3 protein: CASSDRPSPGDEQFF
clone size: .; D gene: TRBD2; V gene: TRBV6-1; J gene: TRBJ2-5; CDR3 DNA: TGTGCCAGCAGTGGATCCTTAAGCGGGAGTAGAGAGACCCAGTACTTC; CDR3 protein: CASSGSLSGSRETQYF
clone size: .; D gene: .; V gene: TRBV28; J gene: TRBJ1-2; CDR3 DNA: TGTGCCAGCAGTTCCCTAGGGCAGGGGCTCTATGGCTACACCTTC; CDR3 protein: CASSSLGQGLYGYTF
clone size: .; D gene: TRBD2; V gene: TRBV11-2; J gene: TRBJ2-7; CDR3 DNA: TGTGCCAGCAGTTCCGGGACTAGTGGGGAGCAGTACTTC; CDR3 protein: CASSSGTSGEQYF
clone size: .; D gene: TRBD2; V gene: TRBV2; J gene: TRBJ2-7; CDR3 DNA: TGTGCCAGCAGAGGGACTAGCGGCTATATGGAGCAGTACTTC; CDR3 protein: CASRGTSGYMEQYF
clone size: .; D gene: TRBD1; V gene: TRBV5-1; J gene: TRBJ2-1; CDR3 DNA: TGCGCCAGCAGCTCCGGGACAGGTAACAATGAGCAGTTCTTC; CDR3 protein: CASSSGTGNNEQFF
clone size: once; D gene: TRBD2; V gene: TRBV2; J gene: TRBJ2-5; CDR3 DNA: TGTGCCAGCAGTACATCCCCCAGCGGGGCTGCCCGGGAGACCCAGTACTTC; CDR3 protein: CASSTSPSGAARETQYF
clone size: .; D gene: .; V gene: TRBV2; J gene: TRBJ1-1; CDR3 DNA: TGTGCCAGCATGGCAGGGATGGTCACTGAAGCTTTCTTT; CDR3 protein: CASMAGMVTEAFF
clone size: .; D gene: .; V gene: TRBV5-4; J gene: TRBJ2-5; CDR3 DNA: TGTGCCAGCAGCTTGGGACAGTTTAAAGAGACCCAGTACTTC; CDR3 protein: CASSLGQFKETQYF
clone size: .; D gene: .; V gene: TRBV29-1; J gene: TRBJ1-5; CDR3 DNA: TGCAGCGTTGCTCCCGGGACCGGTCAGCCCCAGCATTTT; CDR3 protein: CSVAPGTGQPQHF
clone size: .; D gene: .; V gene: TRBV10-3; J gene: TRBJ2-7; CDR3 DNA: TGTGCCATCAGTTTCGTCTCTAGCGTGCGCTACGAGCAGTACTTC; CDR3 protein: CAISFVSSVRYEQYF
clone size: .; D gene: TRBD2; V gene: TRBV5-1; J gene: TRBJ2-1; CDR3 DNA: TGCGCCAGCAGCTTCTTGGGACTAGCGGGAGTTTACAATGAGCAGTTCTTC; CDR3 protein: CASSFLGLAGVYNEQFF
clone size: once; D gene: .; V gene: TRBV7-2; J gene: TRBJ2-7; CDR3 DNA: TGTGCCAGCAGCCTACAGGGCTACGAGCAGTACTTC; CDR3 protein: CASSLQGYEQYF
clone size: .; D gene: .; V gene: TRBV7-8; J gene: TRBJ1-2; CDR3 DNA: TGTGCCAGCAGCACCTACGCGGGCTATGGCTACACCTTC; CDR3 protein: CASSTYAGYGYTF
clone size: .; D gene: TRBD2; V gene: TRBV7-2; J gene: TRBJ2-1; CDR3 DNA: TGTGCCAGCAGCACACTAGCGGGAGCCTACAATGAGCAGTTCTTC; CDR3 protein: CASSTLAGAYNEQFF
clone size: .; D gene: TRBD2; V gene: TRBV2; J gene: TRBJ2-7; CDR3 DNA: TGTGCCAGCACCCTGGGACTAGCGGCGTACGAGCAGTACTTC; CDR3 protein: CASTLGLAAYEQYF
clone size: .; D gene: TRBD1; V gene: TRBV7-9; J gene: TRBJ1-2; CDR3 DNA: TGTGCCAGCAGCTTGACAGGGAACTGGGGCTACACCTTC; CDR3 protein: CASSLTGNWGYTF
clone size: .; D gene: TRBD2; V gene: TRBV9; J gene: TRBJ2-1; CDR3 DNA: TGTGCCAGCAGCGTAGCTCCTAGCGGGGACAATGAGCAGTTCTTC; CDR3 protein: CASSVAPSGDNEQFF
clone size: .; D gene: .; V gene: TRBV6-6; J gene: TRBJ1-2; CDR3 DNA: TGTGCCAGCACCAAATCAGGGCTTGGTAACTATGGCTACACCTTC; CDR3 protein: CASTKSGLGNYGYTF
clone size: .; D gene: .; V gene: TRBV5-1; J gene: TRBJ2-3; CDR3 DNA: TGCGCCAGCAGCCTGAGACCGGGCCAGCTCACAGATACGCAGTATTTT; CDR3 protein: CASSLRPGQLTDTQYF
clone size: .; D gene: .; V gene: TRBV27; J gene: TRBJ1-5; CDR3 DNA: TGTGCCAGCAGTTTCCAGGGGATCGGTCAGCCCCAGCATTTT; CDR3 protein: CASSFQGIGQPQHF
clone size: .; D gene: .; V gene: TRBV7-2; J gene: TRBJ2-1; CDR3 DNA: TGTGCCAGCAGCTTAAAGCCCCAAGGGGATGAGCAGTTCTTC; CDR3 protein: CASSLKPQGDEQFF
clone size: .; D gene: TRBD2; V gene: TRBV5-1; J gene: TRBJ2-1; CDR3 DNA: TGCGCCAGCAAGACTAGCGCCCTTTACTCCTACAATGAGCAGTTCTTC; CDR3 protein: CASKTSALYSYNEQFF
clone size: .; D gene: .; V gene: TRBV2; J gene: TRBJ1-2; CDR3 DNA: TGTGCCAGCTTAAGGGTTCCAGCGGGTGCTAACTATGGCTACACCTTC; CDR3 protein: CASLRVPAGANYGYTF
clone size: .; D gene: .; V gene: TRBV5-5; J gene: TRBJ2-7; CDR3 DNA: TGTGCCAGCAGCTTTGGCGGGGGCCCTCACTACGAGCAGTACTTC; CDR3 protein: CASSFGGGPHYEQYF
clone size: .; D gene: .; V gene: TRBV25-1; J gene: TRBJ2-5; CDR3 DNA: TGTGCCAGCAGTGAATATTCGGGGACGGGAGAAGAGACCCAGTACTTC; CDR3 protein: CASSEYSGTGEETQYF
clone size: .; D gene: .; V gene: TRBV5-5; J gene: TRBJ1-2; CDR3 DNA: TGTGCCAGCAGCTTGGGCCTCAGGGGAGATGGCTACACCTTC; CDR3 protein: CASSLGLRGDGYTF
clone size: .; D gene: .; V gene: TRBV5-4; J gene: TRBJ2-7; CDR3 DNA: TGTGCCAGCAGCTTGGAGGACGAGCAGTACTTC; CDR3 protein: CASSLEDEQYF
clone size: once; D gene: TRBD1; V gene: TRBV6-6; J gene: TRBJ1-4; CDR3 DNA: TGTGCCAGCAGTATGACAGGGGGTGCTGAAAAACTGTTTTTT; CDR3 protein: CASSMTGGAEKLFF
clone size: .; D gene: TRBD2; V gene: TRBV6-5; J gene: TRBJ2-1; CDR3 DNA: TGTGCCAGCAGTCGCTCTAGCGGACCCTTCGAAAAGTTCTTC; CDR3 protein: CASSRSSGPFEKFF
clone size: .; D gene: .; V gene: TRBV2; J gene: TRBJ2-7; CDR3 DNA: TGTGCCAGCAGTGACATAAACAGCCCCACGCGGCAGTACTTC; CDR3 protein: CASSDINSPTRQYF
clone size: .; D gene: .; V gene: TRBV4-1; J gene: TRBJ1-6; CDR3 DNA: TGCGCCAGCAGCCAAGATGCCCCCCGAGGTCGGAGCTCCTATAATTCACCCCTCCACTTT; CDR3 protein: CASSQDAPRGRSSYNSPLHF
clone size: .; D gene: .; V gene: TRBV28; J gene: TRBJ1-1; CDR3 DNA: TGTGCCAGCAGTTGGGCCAGGGGTTACACTGAAGCTTTCTTT; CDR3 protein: CASSWARGYTEAFF
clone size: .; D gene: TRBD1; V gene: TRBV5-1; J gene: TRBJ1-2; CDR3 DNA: TGCGCCAGCAGCGACGGACAGGGGATCGGCTATGGCTACACCTTC; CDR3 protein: CASSDGQGIGYGYTF
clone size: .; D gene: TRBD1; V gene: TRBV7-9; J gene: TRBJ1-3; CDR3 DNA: TGTGCCAGCAGCTTATTCCCAGGGGGCGGTGGAAACACCATATATTTT; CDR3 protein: CASSLFPGGGGNTIYF
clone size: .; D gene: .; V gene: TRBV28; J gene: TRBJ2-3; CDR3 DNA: TGTGCCAGCAGTTTAGCTTCCAGGCCAGATACGCAGTATTTT; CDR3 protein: CASSLASRPDTQYF
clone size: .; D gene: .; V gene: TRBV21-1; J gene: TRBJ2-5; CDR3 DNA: TGTGCCAGCAGCAAAGGCAGGGGTGAGACCCAGTACTTC; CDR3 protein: CASSKGRGETQYF
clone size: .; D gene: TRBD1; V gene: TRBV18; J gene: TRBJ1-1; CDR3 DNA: TGTGCCAGCTCACCCCGGGACAGGGGTACTGAAGCTTTCTTT; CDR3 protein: CASSPRDRGTEAFF
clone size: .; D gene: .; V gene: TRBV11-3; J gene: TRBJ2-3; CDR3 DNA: TGTGCCAGCAGCTTAGATGTTCAGGCCACTCATTACTCCACAGATACGCAGTATTTT; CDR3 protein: CASSLDVQATHYSTDTQYF
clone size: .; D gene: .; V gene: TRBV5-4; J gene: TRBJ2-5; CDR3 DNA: TGTGCCAGCAGCTTTGACCTCCCGCGTCGGTTAGAGACCCAGTACTTC; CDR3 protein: CASSFDLPRRLETQYF
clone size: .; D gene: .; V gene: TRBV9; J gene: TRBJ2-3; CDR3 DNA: TGTGCCAGCAGCGTAGTCCTGTCAGGGAAGTCAGATACGCAGTATTTT; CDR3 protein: CASSVVLSGKSDTQYF